This note documents a single T cell receptor (beta chain) sequence. The data were produced by immunoSEQ multiplex PCR, yet TCRdb's version contains in-frame clones alone and is incomplete. Of roughly 200,000 clones listed, about 86% are singletons. This sample was taken from a study of blood T cell repertoires in COVID-19. Germline-derived CDR1 and CDR2 are SGHRS and YFSETQ. CDR3 length: 15 amino acids. V dropped 0 bases and J dropped 2 bases, with 12 bases sitting between them. J is TRBJ2-7 and V is TRBV5-1; tentative D call: TRBD2 (6 bases). The source of this sequence is a woman under 40 with active or convalescent COVID-19. Sequenced sample: peripheral blood. The CDR3 loop is CASSLAGVQTYEQYF. CDR3 bases: TGCGCCAGCAGCTTGGCGGGGGTTCAGACCTACGAGCAGTACTTC.